This TCR beta chain was observed in a study of human T cells and chemical hapten exposure. The library attached unique molecular identifiers to individual cDNA molecules. TCRdb recomputed calls from the RACE reads with MiXCR, one row per CDR3 protein. This sample has around 260,000 distinct CDR3 sequences, with about 9.4% found just once. Time point here: pre-sensitization, week 0. The treatment here: therapeutic diphenylcyclopropenone sensitization with weekly scalp DPC. This clonotype was seen a few times. This CDR3 comprises 12 residues. The germline V gene has CDR1 SEHNR and CDR2 FQNEAQ (reference sequence). V lost 0 bases to trimming and J lost 6 bases, with 6 bases between them.

The material sequenced was whole blood, taken in connection with sensitization to the hapten diphenylcyclopropenone (DPC). This receptor was identified in a middle-aged woman with alopecia areata. Some clones in this sample may be carry-over from other donors' samples. The chain recombines TRBV7-9 with TRBJ2-7; maybe TRBD2 (5 bases). CDR3 coding DNA: TGTGCCAGCAGCTTAGCCAGCGGCGAGCAGTACTTC. Protein: CASSLASGEQYF.